A single sample is the source of the 27 T cell receptor beta chains below, sequenced in a study of Ad26.COV2.S vaccination and SARS-CoV-2 variants. Assay used: immunoSEQ multiplex PCR; TCRdb lists only in-frame clones, some missing. The sample lists about 400,000 clones, 80% to 90% occurring once. As for treatment: 15 to 20 received Ad26.COV2.S at low or high dose, single or two shots; roughly five received placebo; per-sample allocation not given. Specimen acquisition occurred on day 63 following the initial vaccine or placebo injection. Source: peripheral blood, taken in a trial of Ad26.COV2.S vaccine versus placebo. Source of these receptors: a person between 18 and 60 years old who received the Ad26.COV2.S COVID-19 vaccine or a placebo.

This chain uses TRBV5-4 with TRBJ2-3; 12 positions match TRBD2. V was clipped by 0 bases and J by 0 bases; unmatched bases: 5. CDR1 is SGHNT, CDR2 YYREEE, per germline (reference sequence). This CDR3 region has 18 residues. CDR3 DNA sequence: TGTGCCAGCAGCTTGGAGACTAGCGGGGGAGCAAGCACAGATACGCAGTATTTT. Translation gives CASSLETSGGASTDTQYF.

The V and J genes are TRBV5-4 and TRBJ1-1; possible D gene TRBD1, 6 bases. The CDR3 extends over 16 amino acids. Trimming took 4 bases from V and 4 from J, leaving 20 bases between them. Germline loops: CDR1 SGHNT, CDR2 YYREEE (reference sequence). The CDR3 is CASSLDQGRSGTEAFF. The CDR3 DNA reads TGTGCCAGCAGCCTGGACCAGGGGAGGAGTGGCACTGAAGCTTTCTTT.

V and J are TRBV19 and TRBJ1-4; D gene ambiguous. The V end lost 5 bases, the J end lost 0 bases, and 4 bases lay between the germline ends. Germline V lookup: CDR1 LNHDA, CDR2 SQIVND (reference sequence). This CDR3 has 13 residues. The CDR3: CASSHPTNEKLFF. The DNA for the CDR3 is TGTGCCAGTAGTCACCCAACTAATGAAAAACTGTTTTTT.

V gene TRBV2 combines with J gene TRBJ2-3; 8 nucleotides align to TRBD2. The CDR3 runs 13 residues. V shed 10 bases and J 3 bases; nucleotides not matched to a gene: 6. Germline V gene sequence: CDR1 SNHLY, CDR2 FYNNEI. The CDR3 loop is CATVGLVTDTQYF. The CDR3 nucleotides read TGTGCCACCGTGGGACTAGTAACAGATACGCAGTATTTT.

This chain uses TRBV19 with TRBJ1-2; D unresolved. Germline values: CDR1 LNHDA, CDR2 SQIVND (reference sequence). Deletions cut 7 bases from V and 2 bases from J, with 20 bases between. CDR3 length equals 16 residues. CDR3 loop: CASTPRGQLINYGYTF. In nucleotides, the CDR3 is TGTGCCAGTACACCCAGAGGGCAGCTTATCAACTATGGCTACACCTTC.

The V and J genes are TRBV10-3 and TRBJ2-5, with a possible D match to TRBD1 (6 bases). The CDR3 totals 13 residues. V lost 8 bases and J lost 1, with 11 bases in between. Germline assignment: CDR1 ENHRY and CDR2 SYGVKD. CDR3 sequence: CAISKGGQETQYF. DNA of the CDR3: TGTGCCATCTCGAAAGGGGGCCAAGAGACCCAGTACTTC.

The gene calls are TRBV10-1 and TRBJ1-5; D remains ambiguous. The ends were cut back, 0 bases at V and 7 bases at J, with 4 bases in the middle. The CDR3 sequence is 12 residues long. Germline lookup yields CDR1 WNHNN and CDR2 SYGVQD (reference sequence). The CDR3 sequence is CASSESGQPQHF. CDR3 bases: TGCGCCAGCAGTGAGTCAGGCCAGCCCCAGCATTTT.

This clone was counted once. Other nucleotide sequences in the sample specify the same CDR3. The gene calls are TRBV27 and TRBJ1-1, with D unresolved. Per the germline V gene, CDR1 is MNHEY and CDR2 is SMNVEV (reference sequence). The V gene lost 2 bases and the J gene lost 1 base, with 8 bases spanning the gap. The CDR3 extends over 14 amino acids. The DNA for the CDR3 is TGTGCCAGCAGTTTAGTTACGGGGAACACTGAAGCTTTCTTT. Its protein is CASSLVTGNTEAFF.

The J gene is TRBJ2-5, the V gene TRBV7-2; the match to TRBD1 covers 12 bases. The length of the CDR3 is 17 residues. From germline, CDR1 is SGHTA and CDR2 FQGNSA. The J segment lost 5 bases and the V segment lost 0 bases, leaving 7 bases of the junction unmatched. This CDR3 is CASSLASGTGGSETQYF. DNA for the CDR3: TGTGCCAGCAGCTTAGCGTCCGGGACAGGGGGCTCGGAGACCCAGTACTTC. Full variable domain (remainder filled in from reference TRBV7-2 and TRBJ2-5): GAGVSQSPSNKVTEKGKDVELRCDPISGHTALYWYRQSLGQGLEFLIYFQGNSAPDKSGLPSDRFSAERTGGSVSTLTIQRTQQEDSAVYLCASSLASGTGGSETQYFGPGTRLLVL.

V usage is TRBV7-2 and J usage is TRBJ1-6; D perhaps matches TRBD1 (5 bases). Trimming left V 4 bases short and J 13 bases short, with 17 bases between. The CDR3 is 14 residues long. Germline CDR1 and CDR2: SGHTA and FQGNSA. The CDR3 DNA is TGTGCCAGCAGCTCAACAGGTACCTTCGGTCCCCTCCACTTT. Translated, it gives CASSSTGTFGPLHF.

The chain recombines TRBV2 with TRBJ1-1; D may be TRBD1 (6 bases). The V end was cut by 2 bases, the J end by 0 bases, with 13 bases between. The germline CDR1 and CDR2 sequences are SNHLY and FYNNEI. This CDR3 has 16 residues. The CDR3 DNA reads TGTGCCAGCAGTGAACTTCAGGGGTTGGTGAACACTGAAGCTTTCTTT. Encoded protein: CASSELQGLVNTEAFF.

The chain links TRBV3-1 (or the pseudogene TRBV3-2) to TRBJ1-1; D remains ambiguous. This CDR3 has 12 residues. The germline V and J ends were trimmed by 1 base and 11 bases, with 11 bases remaining between them. Germline-derived CDR1 and CDR2 are LGHDT and YNNKEL (reference sequence). This chain's CDR3 is CASSQVNTGAFF. The CDR3 bases are TGTGCCAGCAGCCAAGTGAATACGGGGGCTTTCTTT.

As concerns this clone: In the same sample, other DNA sequences code for this CDR3. As DNA, the CDR3 is TGTGCCAGCAGTTCAGGATATGGCTACACCTTC. It specifies CASSSGYGYTF. This rearrangement joins TRBV12-3 or TRBV12-4 to TRBJ1-2; no reliable D call. The CDR3 consists of 11 residues. The ends were cut back, 4 bases at V and 5 bases at J, with 5 bases in the middle.

With respect to this clone: The sample contains more than one DNA sequence encoding this CDR3. The chain recombines TRBV3-1 (or the pseudogene TRBV3-2) with TRBJ1-1; D remains unclear. The germline V and J ends were trimmed by 1 base and 4 bases, with 7 bases remaining between them. CDR1 is LGHDT, CDR2 YNNKEL, per germline (reference sequence). This CDR3 is built from 13 residues. For the CDR3, the DNA is TGTGCCAGCAGCCAAGGGGCAGTCACTGAAGCTTTCTTT. Residues: CASSQGAVTEAFF.

The chain links TRBV6-5 to TRBJ2-7; TRBD2 is a possible D gene (7 bases). This CDR3 has 15 amino acids. Germline assignment: CDR1 MNHEY and CDR2 SVGAGI. Trimming pared 6 bases from V and 0 bases from J, leaving 15 bases between. The DNA of the CDR3 is TGTGCCAGCAGCCGCGGGGGCCAAAACTCCTACGAGCAGTACTTC. It is translated as CASSRGGQNSYEQYF.

The chain has TRBV3-1 (or the pseudogene TRBV3-2) and TRBJ2-7; 9 bases are shared with TRBD2. Germline trimming cut 1 base from V and 1 base from J; bases unmatched to any gene: 2. Per the germline V gene, CDR1 is LGHDT and CDR2 is YNNKEL (reference sequence). The CDR3 spans 15 residues. CDR3 region: CASSQGLADSYEQYF. DNA for the CDR3: TGTGCCAGCAGCCAAGGACTAGCGGATTCCTACGAGCAGTACTTC.

With regard to this clone: The same CDR3 also results from other DNA sequences found in this sample. This sequence joins TRBV12-3 or TRBV12-4 and TRBJ2-7, with no clear D. Trimming left V 5 bases short and J 3 bases short, with 5 bases between. The CDR3 length is 11 residues. CDR3 bases: TGTGCCAGCAGTGATAGCTACGAGCAGTACTTC. This translates into CASSDSYEQYF.

The chain recombines TRBV4-1 with TRBJ1-4, with TRBD1 as a possible D gene (5 bases). Germline CDR1 MGHRA, CDR2 YSYEKL. This CDR3 is 16 amino acids long. The V end lost 0 bases, the J end lost 0 bases, and 8 bases lay between the germline ends. The CDR3 spells CASSQEDTATNEKLFF. In DNA, the CDR3 is TGCGCCAGCAGCCAAGAGGACACCGCAACTAATGAAAAACTGTTTTTT.

The rearrangement links TRBV5-6 to TRBJ2-7; D is tentatively TRBD1 or TRBD2 (5 bases each). CDR3 length: 15 residues. Trimming left V 4 bases short and J 5 bases short, with 19 bases between. Germline V CDR1 and CDR2: SGHDT, YYEEEE. CDR3 in DNA: TGTGCCAGCAGCCCACCGTCGGGGCCCAGGGACGAGCAGTACTTC. As protein: CASSPPSGPRDEQYF.

This clone was seen a handful of times. The rearrangement links TRBV12-3 or TRBV12-4 to TRBJ1-6; TRBD1 is a possible D gene (5 bases). The CDR3 spans 13 residues. The V and J ends lost 5 bases and 8 bases respectively, with 10 bases between them. CDR3 protein: CASSIVGDSPLHF. The DNA for the CDR3 is TGTGCCAGCAGTATAGTAGGGGATTCACCCCTCCACTTT.

This clone has just one count. The chain links TRBV6-4 to TRBJ1-6; TRBD1 aligns across 10 bases. The CDR3 extends over 15 amino acids. Germline V gene sequence: CDR1 MRHNA, CDR2 SNTAGT. The ends lost 4 bases at V and 6 bases at J; junction bases unmatched: 3. Here the CDR3 DNA reads TGTGCCAGCAGTGGGGGACAGGGGCGTAATTCACCCCTCCACTTT. It specifies CASSGGQGRNSPLHF.

The chain employs TRBV6-5 and TRBJ1-6, with D possibly being TRBD1 (6 bases). Germline V lookup: CDR1 MNHEY, CDR2 SVGAGI. V dropped 3 bases and J dropped 5 bases, with 8 bases sitting between them. The CDR3 contains 14 residues. CDR3: CASSYQGNNSPLHF. The CDR3 region has the DNA TGTGCCAGCAGTTATCAGGGGAATAATTCACCCCTCCACTTT.

This clone has a handful of counts. The chain has TRBV4-1 and TRBJ2-1, with 9 nucleotides matching TRBD1. The CDR3 is 14 residues long. Germline-derived CDR1 and CDR2 are MGHRA and YSYEKL. V shed 3 bases, J shed 5 bases, and the junction held 2 bases outside the gene matches. The CDR3 is CASSQRQGDNEQFF. CDR3 nucleotide sequence: TGCGCCAGCAGCCAGAGACAGGGGGACAATGAGCAGTTCTTC.

This clone came up once. This chain connects TRBV18 to TRBJ1-2; D gene ambiguous. V lost 2 bases and J lost 5, with 12 bases in between. CDR1 and CDR2 from the germline V gene are KGHSH and LQKENI. The CDR3 is made up of 14 amino acids. The CDR3 nucleotides read TGTGCCAGCTCACCATCCGGGGAGGAATATGGCTACACCTTC. Amino acid sequence: CASSPSGEEYGYTF.

The V call is TRBV2, the J call TRBJ2-2, with D hard to call. The CDR3 is made up of 13 amino acids. Trimming removed 2 bases from V and 4 bases from J, with 5 bases in between. Germline V gives CDR1 SNHLY, CDR2 FYNNEI. The CDR3 bases are TGTGCCAGCAGTGAATGGACCACCGGGGAGCTGTTTTTT. It is translated as CASSEWTTGELFF.

This clone was recorded a few times. The chain links TRBV29-1 to TRBJ1-2; D perhaps matches TRBD1 (6 bases). CDR1 is SQVTM and CDR2 is ANQGSEA in the germline V gene. Between the trimmed V and J ends, which lost 4 bases and 5 bases, there was a span of 14 bases. CDR3 length: 13 residues. The CDR3 nucleotides are TGCAGCGTTGGCCGGGGGGCGGGGTATGGCTACACCTTC. It yields the protein CSVGRGAGYGYTF.

This clone has only a few counts. The rearrangement uses TRBV5-4 and TRBJ1-1; TRBD1 agrees at 8 bases. The CDR3 sequence is 13 residues long. The V and J ends lost 5 bases and 3 bases, in that order; junction bases with no gene match: 3. Germline lookup yields CDR1 SGHNT and CDR2 YYREEE (reference sequence). The CDR3 protein is CASSQGADTEAFF. Written as DNA, the CDR3 is TGTGCCAGCAGTCAGGGGGCTGACACTGAAGCTTTCTTT. Filled out from reference TRBV5-4 and TRBJ1-1, the complete variable domain reads ETGVTQSPTHLIKTRGQQVTLRCSSQSGHNTVSWYQQALGQGPQFIFQYYREEENGRGNFPPRFSGLQFPNYSSELNVNALELDDSALYLCASSQGADTEAFFGQGTRLTVV.